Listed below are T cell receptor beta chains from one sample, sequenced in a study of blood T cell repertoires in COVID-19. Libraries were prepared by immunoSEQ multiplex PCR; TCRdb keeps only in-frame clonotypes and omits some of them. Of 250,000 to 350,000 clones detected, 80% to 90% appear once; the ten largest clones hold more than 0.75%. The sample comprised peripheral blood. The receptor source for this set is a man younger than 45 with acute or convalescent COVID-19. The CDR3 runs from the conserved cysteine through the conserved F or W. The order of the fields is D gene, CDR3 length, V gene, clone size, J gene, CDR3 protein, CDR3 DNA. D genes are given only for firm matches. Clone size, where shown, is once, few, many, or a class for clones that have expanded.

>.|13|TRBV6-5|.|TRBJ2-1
CASRGTSYNEQFF
TGTGCCAGCAGGGGGACATCTTACAATGAGCAGTTCTTC
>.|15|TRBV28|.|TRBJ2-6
CASSSAGSGANVLTF
TGTGCCAGCAGTTCGGCAGGCTCTGGGGCCAACGTCCTGACTTTC
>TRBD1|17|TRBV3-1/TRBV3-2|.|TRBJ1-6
CASSYGTGSSYNSPLHF
TGTGCCAGCAGCTACGGGACAGGGAGCTCCTATAATTCACCCCTCCACTTT
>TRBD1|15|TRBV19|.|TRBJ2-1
CASSIVGTGVDEQFF
TGTGCCAGTAGTATAGTTGGGACAGGGGTGGATGAGCAGTTCTTC
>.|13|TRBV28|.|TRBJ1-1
CASSLGSGTEAFF
TGTGCCAGCAGTTTGGGGAGTGGCACTGAAGCTTTCTTT
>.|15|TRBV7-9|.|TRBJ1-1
CASSILRLGNTEAFF
TGTGCCAGCAGTATCCTGAGGTTAGGGAACACTGAAGCTTTCTTT
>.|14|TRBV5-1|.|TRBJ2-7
CASMPQTSSYEQYF
TGCGCCAGCATGCCACAGACCAGCTCCTACGAGCAGTACTTC
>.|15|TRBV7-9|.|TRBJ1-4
CASSFSDTAIEKLFF
TGTGCCAGCAGCTTTTCGGACACTGCCATAGAAAAACTGTTTTTT
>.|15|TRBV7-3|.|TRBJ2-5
CASSFQGQPQETQYF
TGTGCCAGCAGCTTTCAAGGACAGCCACAAGAGACCCAGTACTTC
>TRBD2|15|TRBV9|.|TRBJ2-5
CASSPGLAGEETQYF
TGTGCCAGCAGCCCGGGACTAGCGGGAGAAGAGACCCAGTACTTC
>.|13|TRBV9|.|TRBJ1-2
CASSVTVNYGYTF
TGTGCCAGCAGCGTAACAGTAAACTATGGCTACACCTTC
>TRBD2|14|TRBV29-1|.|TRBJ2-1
CSVSGTSSYNEQFF
TGCAGCGTTAGCGGGACGAGCTCCTACAATGAGCAGTTCTTC
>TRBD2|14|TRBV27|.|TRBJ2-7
CASRRTSGNNEQYF
TGTGCCAGCCGTCGGACTAGCGGGAACAACGAGCAGTACTTC
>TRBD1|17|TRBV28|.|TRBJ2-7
CASSLRARQGVTYEQYF
TGTGCCAGCAGTTTAAGGGCGCGACAGGGCGTGACCTACGAGCAGTACTTC
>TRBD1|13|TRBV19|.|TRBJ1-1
CASSNRGNTEAFF
TGTGCCAGTAGTAACAGGGGGAACACTGAAGCTTTCTTT
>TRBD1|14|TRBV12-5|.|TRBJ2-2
CASGLSGGTGELFF
TGTGCTAGTGGTCTCTCAGGGGGCACCGGGGAGCTGTTTTTT
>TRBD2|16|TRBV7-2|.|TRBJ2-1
CASRFAGTSSYNEQFF
TGTGCCAGCCGATTTGCCGGGACTAGCTCCTACAATGAGCAGTTCTTC
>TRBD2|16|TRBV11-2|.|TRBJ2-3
CASSWEGRGGTDTQYF
TGTGCCAGCAGCTGGGAGGGGCGGGGAGGCACAGATACGCAGTATTTT
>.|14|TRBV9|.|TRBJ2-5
CASSVAQYQETQYF
TGTGCCAGCAGCGTAGCTCAGTACCAAGAGACCCAGTACTTC
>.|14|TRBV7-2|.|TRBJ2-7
CASSSILTGYEQYF
TGTGCCAGCAGCTCAATCCTCACTGGCTACGAGCAGTACTTC
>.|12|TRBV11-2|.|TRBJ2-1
CASSRAHNEQFF
TGTGCCAGCAGCCGCGCCCATAATGAGCAGTTCTTC
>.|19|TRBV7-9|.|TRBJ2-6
CASSLAYEGSSSGANVLTF
TGTGCCAGCAGCTTAGCATACGAGGGAAGTTCGTCTGGGGCCAACGTCCTGACTTTC
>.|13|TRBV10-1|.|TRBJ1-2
CASSLGRGYGYTF
TGCGCCAGCAGTCTGGGCAGGGGCTATGGCTACACCTTC
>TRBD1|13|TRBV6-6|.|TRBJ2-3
CASRTGTADTQYF
TGTGCCAGCAGAACCGGGACAGCAGATACGCAGTATTTT
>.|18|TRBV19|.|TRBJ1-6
CASSIGTGSESSSYPLHF
TGTGCCAGTAGTATCGGAACAGGAAGTGAAAGTAGCTCCTACCCCCTCCACTTT
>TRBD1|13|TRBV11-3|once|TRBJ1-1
CASSRGTVAEAFF
TGTGCCAGCAGCCGCGGGACAGTCGCTGAAGCTTTCTTT
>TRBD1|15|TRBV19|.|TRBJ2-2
CASSLDRGQAGELFF
TGTGCCAGTAGTCTAGACAGGGGGCAGGCCGGGGAGCTGTTTTTT
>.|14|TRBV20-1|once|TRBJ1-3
CSASHPTGGNTIYF
TGCAGTGCTAGTCATCCCACGGGAGGAAACACCATATATTTT
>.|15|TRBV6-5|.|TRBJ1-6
CASSRSTDNNSPLHF
TGTGCCAGCAGTAGATCTACAGATAATAATTCACCCCTCCACTTT
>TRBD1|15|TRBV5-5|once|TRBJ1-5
CASSLADRVSQPQHF
TGTGCCAGCAGCTTGGCGGACAGGGTTAGTCAGCCCCAGCATTTT
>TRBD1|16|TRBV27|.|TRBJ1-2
CASSKRTGTALSGYTF
TGTGCCAGCAGTAAACGAACCGGGACAGCTCTTTCTGGCTACACCTTC
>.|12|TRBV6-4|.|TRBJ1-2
CASRNSGYGYTF
TGTGCCAGCCGAAATTCGGGTTACGGCTACACCTTC
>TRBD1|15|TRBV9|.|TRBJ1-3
CASTRGQGSGNTIYF
TGTGCCAGCACCAGGGGACAGGGCTCTGGAAACACCATATATTTT
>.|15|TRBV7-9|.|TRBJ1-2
CASSLALGKNYGYTF
TGTGCCAGCAGCTTAGCGCTTGGCAAGAACTATGGCTACACCTTC
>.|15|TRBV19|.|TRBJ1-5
CASTSSGMSNQPQHF
TGTGCCAGTACCTCATCAGGGATGAGCAATCAGCCCCAGCATTTT
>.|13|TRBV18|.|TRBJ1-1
CASSPAGNTEAFF
TGTGCCAGCTCACCAGCAGGGAACACTGAAGCTTTCTTT
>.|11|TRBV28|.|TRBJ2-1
CASSLGPTQFF
TGTGCCAGCAGTTTAGGGCCCACCCAGTTCTTC